Reported below is one T cell receptor (beta chain). No antigen is known for it. Within one base of it there is no much larger clone, and no base qualities were kept. CDR3 length: 12 amino acids, cysteine to phenylalanine. Only CDR3 DNA is held: 36 bases, read in frame from base 1. Trimming costs V 2 bases and J 7 bases, and their ends lie 10 bases apart. CDR1 and CDR2 were assigned from the germline V gene as SGHRS and YFSETQ. Read against the paper, the sample's treatment or condition label means: around 19 received Ad26.COV2.S at low or high dose, single or two shots; a few received placebo; per-sample allocation not given. For vaccine and placebo recipients, repertoires were sequenced using samples collected on day 63 after the first injection. Between 29 July and 7 August 2020, Cohort 1b enrolled some 25 adults aged 18-55 years at one site in Boston, USA. Ad26.COV2.S was a replication-incompetent adenovirus type 26 vector that expressed a prefusion-stabilized SARS-CoV-2 spike protein derived from the original Wuhan strain.

This record belongs to a study of Ad26.COV2.S vaccination and SARS-CoV-2 variants (dated by TCRdb to about 2021). About the full investigation: Vaccine-arm donors came from COV1001, a multicentre, randomized, double-blind, placebo-controlled phase I-IIa trial of Ad26.COV2.S in healthy adults. Ad26.COV2.S was given intramuscularly at 5x10^10 or 1x10^11 viral particles, as a single shot or as two shots 56 days apart. The specificity and breadth of SARS-CoV-2-reactive T cell receptors after Ad26.COV2.S vaccination were assessed by TCRbeta repertoire sequencing. The TCR-sequenced set comprised approximately 30 samples: around 20 Ad26.COV2.S vaccine recipients, 5 placebo recipients and 8 SARS-CoV-2 convalescent individuals. Trial participants were randomized into five groups of five, in which low-dose or high-dose Ad26.COV2.S was given once or twice, or placebo was given on both occasions. Throughout the experiments and outcome assessment, investigators stayed blinded to trial group allocation. Findings and caveats that apply to the study as a whole: Higher spike-specific TCR breadth was observed in Ad26.COV2.S recipients than in placebo recipients (P = 0.0014). Substantial breadth of spike-specific CD8+ and CD4+ T cell responses was reported after vaccination. The study was not powered for comparison of responses between vaccine doses or regimens. According to the authors, total T cell responses may have been underestimated by the TCR breadth and depth analyses. Vaccine and placebo recipients had similar non-spike TCR breadth, a finding consistent with the vaccine containing only spike.

The immunoSEQ Assay was used to sequence TCRbeta CDR3 regions. After extraction, genomic DNA underwent amplification by bias-controlled multiplex PCR, followed by high-throughput sequencing. On the study's bioinformatics: To quantify the absolute abundance of every unique TCRbeta CDR3 region, sequences were collapsed and filtered. T cell fraction was estimated by normalization of TCRbeta template counts to usable DNA, with usable DNA being measured through amplification of reference genes present in all nucleated cells. Repertoire TCRs were annotated as SARS-CoV-2-specific by exact matching of V gene, CDR3 amino acid sequence and J gene to a known reactive TCR set. The reference SARS-CoV-2 TCR set came from MIRA and was filtered for enrichment in COVID-19-positive ImmuneCODE repertoires, removing public or cross-reactive TCRs. Based on the MIRA antigens, annotated TCRs were further analysed at the level of specific ORF or position within ORF. Breadth was defined as annotated unique rearrangements over total unique productive rearrangements; depth was the summed frequency of those rearrangements. TCR breadth was compared between groups using two-sided Wilcoxon rank-sum tests. Entries here come from immuneACCESS through TCRdb and include only in-frame sequences with V and J called. Some clones fail to appear in such tables; in the studies checked, an unresolved V gene covers under half of the shortfall, and the cause of the remainder is unknown. That table supplies the V and J calls and clone size; D and trimming were determined from the DNA. The sample table holds under 550,000 clones, of which more than 80% were seen once. 12% of the sample rests with the top ten.

This specimen consisted of peripheral blood, obtained in a trial of Ad26.COV2.S vaccine versus placebo. This sequence was found in a person between 18 and 59 years old who received the Ad26.COV2.S COVID-19 vaccine or a placebo. The receptor chain draws on TRBV5-1 and TRBJ2-7; the D gene identity is not certain. The CDR3 amino acid sequence is: CASSFGRTEQYF. The DNA reads TGCGCCAGCAGCTTTGGGCGCACGGAGCAGTACTTC.